These 10 T cell receptor beta chains were sequenced from one sample in a study of PD-L1 blockade in urothelial cancer. Time point of the sample: peripheral blood 6 weeks after treatment start. Assay: immunoSEQ multiplex PCR; the TCRdb copy retains only in-frame clones and omits some. Of about 41,000 clones listed, around 84% were seen once; the top ten hold about 2.7%. The sequencing here drew on PBMCs, taken around atezolizumab (anti-PD-L1) treatment. The receptor source for this set is a man aged 70-80 years with urothelial cancer.

The rearrangement joins TRBV15 to TRBJ2-2; 8 nucleotides agree with TRBD2. Unmatched junction bases numbered 16, after V lost 0 bases and J lost 4 bases. Germline-derived CDR1 and CDR2 are LNHNV and YYDKDF (reference sequence). CDR3 length: 20 residues. In DNA, the CDR3 is TGTGCCACCAGCAGAGATAAGCAGGGGAGTAGCGGGATGGCCACCGGGGAGCTGTTTTTT. This encodes CATSRDKQGSSGMATGELFF.

The chain has TRBV2 and TRBJ2-1; 11 bases are a match to TRBD2. CDR1 and CDR2 (germline): SNHLY, FYNNEI. The CDR3 is 15 residues long. V trimming: 7 bases; J trimming: 9 bases; junction bases outside the gene matches: 11. The CDR3 loop is CASTLLAGELAEQFF. In DNA, the CDR3 is TGTGCCAGCACCCTACTAGCGGGAGAACTAGCTGAGCAGTTCTTC.

The gene calls are TRBV5-1 and TRBJ2-7; the D gene is possibly TRBD2 (5 bases). With 0 bases removed from V and 2 bases from J, the gap between germline ends came to 12 bases. This CDR3 has 15 residues. Germline CDR1 and CDR2: SGHRS and YFSETQ. The CDR3 here is CASSLGLGRTYEQYF. In DNA, the CDR3 is TGCGCCAGCAGCTTGGGTCTGGGGAGAACCTACGAGCAGTACTTC.

The CDR3 nucleotides are TGCGCCAGCAGCTTACGATCCCTGGCCGCGAACACTGAAGCTTTCTTT. It yields the protein CASSLRSLAANTEAFF. J is TRBJ1-1 and V is TRBV5-1; D unclear. The CDR3 covers 16 residues. Germline V gene lookup returns CDR1 SGHRS and CDR2 YFSETQ. V shed 2 bases and J shed 1 base, with 15 bases lying between them.

The chain uses TRBV19 and TRBJ2-1; 9 bases fit TRBD2. Trimming cost V 5 bases and J 3 bases; bases outside gene matches: 5. The V gene's germline CDR1 is LNHDA and CDR2 SQIVND (reference sequence). The CDR3 runs 15 residues. CDR3 loop: CASSQSGRIYNEQFF. The CDR3 region has the DNA TGTGCCAGTAGTCAAAGCGGGAGGATCTACAATGAGCAGTTCTTC.

The chain uses TRBV6-1 and TRBJ2-1; tentative D call: TRBD2 (6 bases). The CDR3 runs 13 residues. Trimming removed 8 bases at V and 5 bases at J, with 13 bases between. The germline CDR1 and CDR2 sequences are MNHNS and SASEGT. The DNA of the CDR3 is TGTGCCAGCGGAGGGACCCAAGACAATGAGCAGTTCTTC. Translating it yields CASGGTQDNEQFF.

This chain connects TRBV25-1 to TRBJ2-7; D might be TRBD1 (6 bases). The CDR3 is made up of 15 amino acids. Germline CDR1 is MGHDK and CDR2 is SYGVNS. V dropped 4 bases and J dropped 9 bases, with 22 bases sitting between them. This CDR3 reads CASSATTGLGSVQYF. DNA for the CDR3: TGTGCCAGCAGTGCGACTACAGGGTTGGGATCGGTGCAGTACTTC.

This chain connects TRBV10-3 to TRBJ1-1, with D possibly TRBD1 on 5 matching bases. CDR1 is ENHRY and CDR2 is SYGVKD in the germline V gene. V lost 3 bases, J lost 2 bases, and 10 bases lay in between. CDR3 length: 14 amino acids. CDR3 nucleotide sequence: TGTGCCATCAGTGATTGGGGGGGAAACACTGAAGCTTTCTTT. It specifies CAISDWGGNTEAFF.

The chain links TRBV7-2 to TRBJ2-2; D is undetermined. The germline CDR1 and CDR2 sequences are SGHTA and FQGNSA. The CDR3 totals 14 residues. With 2 bases removed from V and 3 bases from J, the gap between germline ends came to 7 bases. The CDR3 loop reads CASSLSRDTGELFF. CDR3 DNA: TGTGCCAGCAGCTTATCGAGAGACACCGGGGAGCTGTTTTTT.

This sequence joins TRBV19 and TRBJ2-2; 8 bases line up with TRBD1. The V gene's germline CDR1 is LNHDA and CDR2 SQIVND (reference sequence). Trimming removed 5 bases from V and 5 bases from J; junction bases left unmatched: 7. The CDR3 is made up of 15 amino acids. The DNA for the CDR3 is TGTGCCAGTAGTCTCAGGACAGGGACTACCGGGGAGCTGTTTTTT. Translated, it gives CASSLRTGTTGELFF. The variable domain in full, completed from reference TRBV19 and TRBJ2-2, reads DGGITQSPKYLFRKEGQNVTLSCEQNLNHDAMYWYRQDPGQGLRLIYYSQIVNDFQKGDIAEGYSVSREKKESFPLTVTSAQKNPTAFYLCASSLRTGTTGELFFGEGSRLTVL.